These 32 T cell receptor beta chains were all obtained from the same sample, sequenced in a study of T cell repertoires in cytomegalovirus infection. From the reads, TCRdb called clonotypes with MiXCR, one entry per CDR3 protein. The data show 300,000 to 450,000 distinct CDR3 sequences, about a sixth seen once. Sequenced sample: PBMCs. The receptors were sampled from a human donor in good health (CMV status not recorded). Some clones in this sample may be carry-over from other donors' samples.

This clonotype was seen at least ten times. The rearrangement uses TRBV6-1 and TRBJ2-5; the D is unclear. Germline V gene lookup returns CDR1 MNHNS and CDR2 SASEGT. V was trimmed by 6 bases and J by 5 bases, leaving 16 bases between them. This CDR3 has 14 residues. The CDR3, as DNA: TGTGCCAGCAGCCTTTTGGCTGCCCGGGAGACCCAGTACTTC. Its protein is CASSLLAARETQYF.

This clonotype was recorded at least ten times. The rearrangement uses TRBV7-2 and TRBJ1-2; 12 bases align to TRBD1. From germline, CDR1 is SGHTA and CDR2 FQGNSA. The CDR3 is 16 amino acids. V trimming: 1 base; J trimming: 4 bases; junction bases outside the gene matches: 4. CDR3 nucleotides: TGTGCCAGCAGCTTAGGGGGACAGGGGGCGATCTATGGCTACACCTTC. Translating gives CASSLGGQGAIYGYTF.

The rearrangement uses TRBV14 and TRBJ1-4; a weak D match, TRBD1 (5 bases). Trimming stripped 2 bases from V and 8 bases from J, with 9 bases between. The germline CDR1 and CDR2 sequences are SGHDN and FVKESK. The CDR3 extends over 13 amino acids. The CDR3 spells CASSQRGPEKLFF. As DNA, the CDR3 is TGTGCCAGCAGCCAAAGGGGACCCGAAAAACTGTTTTTT.

The sample holds a few counts of this clonotype. The chain employs TRBV11-2 and TRBJ2-2, with D unresolved. The germline V and J ends were trimmed by 5 bases and 6 bases, with 10 bases remaining between them. The CDR3 spans 13 residues. Germline V lookup: CDR1 SGHAT, CDR2 FQNNGV. CDR3 DNA sequence: TGTGCCAGCAGCGCGGACGAATCCGGGGAGCTGTTTTTT. It specifies CASSADESGELFF.

This chain uses TRBV5-3 with TRBJ2-7; D is perhaps TRBD1 or TRBD2 (6 bases each). TRBV5-3 is assigned to the ORF class and has an uncertain function. Trimming removed 8 bases from V and 3 bases from J, with 27 bases in between. The CDR3 contains 17 residues. This CDR3 reads CASTSLEGGRRYYEQYF. CDR3 nucleotide sequence: TGTGCCAGCACCTCGCTTGAAGGGGGGCGACGCTACTACGAGCAGTACTTC.

The V call is TRBV10-3, the J call TRBJ2-5; possible D gene TRBD2, 5 bases. There are 15 residues in the CDR3. V lost 4 bases and J lost 3, with 15 bases in between. The V gene's germline CDR1 is ENHRY and CDR2 SYGVKD. As DNA, the CDR3 is TGTGCCATCAGTGTAACAGCGGCTACCAAAGAGACCCAGTACTTC. Translated, it gives CAISVTAATKETQYF.

The gene calls are TRBV7-2 and TRBJ2-1; the match to TRBD2 covers 11 bases. CDR3 length equals 14 residues. J was trimmed by 9 bases and V by 2 bases; bases with no gene match: 3. From germline, CDR1 is SGHTA and CDR2 FQGNSA. CDR3 loop: CASSLTSGGSEQFF. The DNA of the CDR3 is TGTGCCAGCAGCTTAACTAGCGGGGGCAGTGAGCAGTTCTTC. Full variable domain (missing parts from reference TRBV7-2 and TRBJ2-1): GAGVSQSPSNKVTEKGKDVELRCDPISGHTALYWYRQSLGQGLEFLIYFQGNSAPDKSGLPSDRFSAERTGGSVSTLTIQRTQQEDSAVYLCASSLTSGGSEQFFGPGTRLTVL.

This clonotype was recorded a few times. The rearrangement links TRBV14 to TRBJ1-6; D call uncertain. The germline V gene encodes CDR1 SGHDN and CDR2 FVKESK. CDR3 length equals 14 residues. Deletions cut 3 bases from V and 7 bases from J, with 10 bases between. The CDR3 is CASSQWMGNSPLHF. CDR3 sequence (DNA): TGTGCCAGCAGCCAGTGGATGGGGAATTCACCCCTCCACTTT. Drawing the rest from reference TRBV14 and TRBJ1-6, the complete variable domain is EAGVTQFPSHSVIEKGQTVTLRCDPISGHDNLYWYRRVMGKEIKFLLHFVKESKQDESGMPNNRFLAERTGGTYSTLKVQPAELEDSGVYFCASSQWMGNSPLHFGNGTRLTVT.

This clonotype was observed a handful of times. The genes are TRBV7-6 and TRBJ1-2; D remains unclear. Trimming stripped 5 bases from V and 2 bases from J, with 12 bases between. The CDR3 runs 14 residues. Per germline, CDR1 SGHVS and CDR2 FNYEAQ. CDR3 amino acids: CASSPHPRNYGYTF. The CDR3 DNA sequence: TGTGCCAGCAGCCCGCACCCCCGGAACTATGGCTACACCTTC. Drawing the rest from reference TRBV7-6 and TRBJ1-2, the complete variable domain is GAGVSQSPRYKVTKRGQDVALRCDPISGHVSLYWYRQALGQGPEFLTYFNYEAQQDKSGLPNDRFSAERPEGSISTLTIQRTEQRDSAMYRCASSPHPRNYGYTFGSGTRLTVV.

This clonotype was observed many times. V and J are TRBV5-5 and TRBJ2-1; perhaps TRBD2 as D (6 bases). The CDR3 sequence is 19 residues long. In germline, CDR1 is SGHKS, CDR2 YYEKEE (reference sequence). Trimming pared 1 base from V and 0 bases from J, leaving 20 bases between. The DNA of the CDR3 is TGTGCCAGCAGCTTGTCCGTCTCTCTGGCGGGGAGCTCCTACAATGAGCAGTTCTTC. Its protein product is CASSLSVSLAGSSYNEQFF.

For this clonotype: It may be a read error: a sequence one base away is much more abundant. V and J are TRBV12-3 or TRBV12-4 and TRBJ2-2; D could derive from TRBD1 or TRBD2 (6 bases each). This CDR3 has 13 amino acids. For the CDR3, the DNA is TGTGCCAGCAACGAACAGGGAGGAGGGGAGCTGTGTTTT. Protein sequence: CASNEQGGGELCF.

This chain connects TRBV29-1 to TRBJ2-5; 8 positions agree with TRBD2. Germline CDR1 is SQVTM and CDR2 is ANQGSEA. Unmatched junction bases numbered 1, after V lost 3 bases and J lost 1 base. This CDR3 contains 13 residues. The CDR3 DNA sequence: TGCAGCGTTGAGCGGGAGGCCCAAGAGACCCAGTACTTC. This translates into CSVEREAQETQYF.

This clonotype was counted many times. This sequence joins TRBV30 and TRBJ1-6; 8 nucleotides align to TRBD1. V gave up 8 bases and J gave up 10 bases; unmatched junction bases: 7. This CDR3 spans 12 amino acids. Germline V CDR1 and CDR2: GTSNPN, SVGIG (reference sequence). The CDR3 DNA reads TGTGCCGCCGGACAGGGTGAATCACCCCTCCACTTT. Translating it yields CAAGQGESPLHF.

Concerning this clonotype itself: One base away lies a much larger clone, so this may be a sequencing read error. This sequence joins TRBV6-6 and TRBJ2-7; 8 nucleotides align to TRBD1. With 2 bases clipped from V and 6 bases from J, the junction kept 9 bases outside the gene matches. CDR1 is MNHNY and CDR2 is SVGAGI in the germline V gene (reference sequence). The CDR3 has 15 residues. The CDR3 sequence: CASSYAGQGSGEQYF. CDR3 nucleotides: TGTGCCAGCAGTTACGCCGGACAGGGTTCGGGCGAGCAGTACTTC.

This clonotype showed up many times. The rearrangement links TRBV7-2 to TRBJ2-2; D gene uncertain. Deletions cut 1 base from V and 6 bases from J, with 6 bases between. Germline loops: CDR1 SGHTA, CDR2 FQGNSA. CDR3 length: 13 amino acids. The CDR3 DNA is TGTGCCAGCAGCTTAGTCGTGGCCGGGGAGCTGTTTTTT. Translating gives CASSLVVAGELFF.

This clonotype has only a few counts. The chain has TRBV28 and TRBJ1-5; weak D call: TRBD1 (5 bases). The V gene's germline CDR1 is MDHEN and CDR2 SYDVKM. V gave up 5 bases and J gave up 6 bases, with 14 bases separating them. The CDR3 loop spans 14 amino acids. The CDR3 sequence is CASSTIGTSQPQHF. CDR3 bases: TGTGCCAGCAGTACCATAGGGACGAGTCAGCCCCAGCATTTT.

Concerning this clonotype: A read error may account for a junction end that differs from germline. The genes are TRBV9 and TRBJ2-1, with D possibly TRBD1 on 6 matching bases. This CDR3 region has 9 residues. Germline CDR1 SGDLS, CDR2 YYNGEE. CDR3 residues: CASSVWGPF. In DNA form, the CDR3 reads TGTGCCAGCAGCGTATGGGGGCCCTTC.

This clonotype was picked up many times. V and J are TRBV7-2 and TRBJ1-4; D perhaps matches TRBD1 (5 bases). CDR1 and CDR2 (germline): SGHTA, FQGNSA. V was cut by 1 base and J by 8 bases, with 5 bases left in between. This CDR3 has 12 amino acids. The CDR3: CASSLGTEKLFF. The CDR3, as DNA: TGTGCCAGCAGCTTAGGGACAGAAAAACTGTTTTTT.

This chain connects TRBV18 to TRBJ2-1; D uncertain. The V gene's germline CDR1 is KGHSH and CDR2 LQKENI. With 4 bases removed from V and 4 bases from J, the gap between germline ends came to 11 bases. This CDR3 contains 14 residues. As DNA, the CDR3 is TGTGCCAGCTCACACAACCCCCGTTACAATGAGCAGTTCTTC. Its translation is CASSHNPRYNEQFF.

The chain joins TRBV5-6 to TRBJ2-1; a weak D match, TRBD1 (5 bases). Between the trimmed V and J ends, which lost 0 bases and 2 bases, there was a span of 6 bases. Germline lookup yields CDR1 SGHDT and CDR2 YYEEEE. The CDR3 is 14 residues long. DNA for the CDR3: TGTGCCAGCAGCTTGGGACAGCCCTACAATGAGCAGTTCTTC. Amino acids: CASSLGQPYNEQFF.

Many counts were recorded for this clonotype. The rearrangement uses TRBV25-1 and TRBJ2-7; either TRBD1 or TRBD2 may fit D (5 bases each). Germline V gene data show CDR1 as MGHDK and CDR2 as SYGVNS. Trimming left V 4 bases short and J 6 bases short, with 19 bases between. The CDR3 totals 15 residues. The CDR3 nucleotides read TGTGCCAGCAGTGGGCTTGGGGGTCATTTTTCCGAGCAGTACTTC. It yields the protein CASSGLGGHFSEQYF.

The sample holds a few counts of this clonotype. The chain recombines TRBV29-1 with TRBJ2-5, with TRBD1 identical over 8 bases. Germline CDR1 and CDR2: SQVTM and ANQGSEA. The CDR3 totals 12 residues. The V segment lost 7 bases and the J segment 5 bases; nucleotides outside the gene matches: 6. CDR3 nucleotide sequence: TGCAGCGCCCTGACAGGGGTTGAGACCCAGTACTTC. Encoded protein: CSALTGVETQYF.

The chain combines TRBV7-6 with TRBJ2-1; 11 bases align to TRBD2. This CDR3 has 15 amino acids. With V trimmed by 5 bases and J by 7 bases, 7 bases remained unmatched. Germline CDR1 and CDR2: SGHVS and FNYEAQ. In DNA, the CDR3 is TGTGCCAGCAGCCCCCAGACTAGCGGGGATAATGAGCAGTTCTTC. Protein product: CASSPQTSGDNEQFF.

The chain joins TRBV2 to TRBJ2-1, with 7 positions matching TRBD2. Germline V CDR1 and CDR2: SNHLY, FYNNEI. The CDR3 runs to 15 residues. J lost 4 bases, V lost 7 bases, and 10 bases had no gene match. In nucleotides, the CDR3 is TGTGCCAGCAAAGCGGGGCGGCCGGAATACAATGAGCAGTTCTTC. This codes for CASKAGRPEYNEQFF.

This clonotype showed up many times. This chain connects TRBV7-6 to TRBJ2-7; D is uncertain. Germline CDR1 is SGHVS and CDR2 is FNYEAQ. The CDR3 totals 13 residues. Trimming stripped 5 bases from V and 2 bases from J, with 10 bases between. CDR3 DNA sequence: TGTGCCAGCAGCATTTCGACAACCTACGAGCAGTACTTC. Encoded protein: CASSISTTYEQYF.

This clonotype turned up a few times. The chain has TRBV7-9 and TRBJ2-7, with unresolved D. Germline V gene data show CDR1 as SEHNR and CDR2 as FQNEAQ (reference sequence). The CDR3 sequence is 15 residues long. Trimming pared 7 bases from V and 0 bases from J, leaving 16 bases between. As DNA, the CDR3 is TGTGCCAGCAATGAGGCAGGCCAGAGCTCCTACGAGCAGTACTTC. Translating gives CASNEAGQSSYEQYF. Together with reference TRBV7-9 and TRBJ2-7, the CDR3 gives the full variable domain: DTGVSQNPRHKITKRGQNVTFRCDPISEHNRLYWYRQTLGQGPEFLTYFQNEAQLEKSRLLSDRFSAERPKGSFSTLEIQRTEQGDSAMYLCASNEAGQSSYEQYFGPGTRLTVT.

This clonotype was detected a few times. The gene calls are TRBV11-2 and TRBJ2-5; D is uncertain. Germline loops: CDR1 SGHAT, CDR2 FQNNGV. The CDR3 has 14 residues. V lost 3 bases, J lost 0 bases, and 8 bases lay in between. The DNA for the CDR3 is TGTGCCAGCAGCTTCACACTACACCAAGAGACCCAGTACTTC. Encoded protein: CASSFTLHQETQYF.

CDR3 nucleotides: TGTGCCAGCAGTTCTATAGCGGGGAACACAGATACGCAGTATTTT. The encoded protein is CASSSIAGNTDTQYF. J is TRBJ2-3 and V is TRBV28; 8 positions agree with TRBD2. The CDR3 totals 15 residues. Germline V gene sequence: CDR1 MDHEN, CDR2 SYDVKM. V lost 4 bases, J lost 2 bases, and 5 bases stayed unmatched.

This clonotype was seen more than once but under ten times. This rearrangement joins TRBV18 to TRBJ1-5; 9 bases line up with TRBD1. V lost 4 bases to trimming and J lost 7 bases; unmatched junction nucleotides: 5. The CDR3 extends over 14 amino acids. CDR1 and CDR2 from the germline V gene are KGHSH and LQKENI. The CDR3 nucleotides read TGTGCCAGCTCACGGGACAGGGTTCGACAGCCCCAGCATTTT. This gives the protein CASSRDRVRQPQHF.

The chain has TRBV2 and TRBJ2-3, with 14 bases fitting TRBD2. The CDR3 length is 16 residues. V shed 5 bases and J 0 bases; nucleotides not matched to a gene: 1. Germline V gene data show CDR1 as SNHLY and CDR2 as FYNNEI. As DNA, the CDR3 is TGTGCCAGCAGTCGGACTAGCGGGGGGAGCACAGATACGCAGTATTTT. Protein sequence: CASSRTSGGSTDTQYF.

The chain employs TRBV29-1 and TRBJ2-7; 7 nucleotides align to TRBD1. Unmatched junction bases numbered 6, after V lost 4 bases and J lost 6 bases. This CDR3 spans 12 amino acids. Germline V CDR1 and CDR2: SQVTM, ANQGSEA. CDR3 DNA: TGCAGCGTTGTTACAGGGGTGAGCGAGCAGTACTTC. It specifies CSVVTGVSEQYF.

The rearrangement joins TRBV3-1 to TRBJ2-1; 9 bases fit TRBD2. The junction had 5 bases not matched to a gene; V was cut back by 4 bases and J by 4 bases. CDR1 is LGHDT and CDR2 is YNNKEL in the germline V gene (reference sequence). The CDR3 length is 15 residues. CDR3: CASSPLAGPYNEQFF. DNA of the CDR3: TGTGCCAGCAGCCCCCTAGCGGGGCCATACAATGAGCAGTTCTTC.